Presented here are 15 T cell receptor beta chains from one specimen sequenced in a study of CD8+ T cells in alopecia areata. In each case, RNA was isolated and then reverse transcribed into cDNA as the sequencing template. Repertoires were generated with immunoSEQ multiplex PCR, while TCRdb's copy carries only in-frame clones and drops some. Altogether roughly 140,000 clones are present, about 51% being singletons, with the ten largest covering roughly 0.92%. The sample was CD4+ T cells sorted from blood, taken at week 0. The receptors stem from a human donor with alopecia areata.

The V and J genes are TRBV13 and TRBJ2-1, with 7 bases identical to TRBD1. With 5 bases clipped from V and 8 bases from J, the junction kept 9 bases outside the gene matches. Germline V lookup: CDR1 PRHDT, CDR2 FYEKMQ (reference sequence). The CDR3 extends over 14 amino acids. The chain's CDR3 is CASSPLEGGDEQFF. The CDR3 DNA is TGTGCCAGCAGCCCCCTTGAAGGGGGCGATGAGCAGTTCTTC.

The rearrangement uses TRBV5-1 and TRBJ2-7; D is unresolved. This CDR3 is built from 14 residues. Trimming removed 8 bases from V and 4 bases from J, with 19 bases in between. The germline CDR1 and CDR2 sequences are SGHRS and YFSETQ. The CDR3 loop is CASSLDGQSYEQYF. CDR3 nucleotides: TGCGCCAGTTCCTTAGACGGCCAGAGTTACGAGCAGTACTTC.

This clone was detected a few times. V is TRBV7-3 and J is TRBJ2-2; weak D call: TRBD2 (6 bases). This CDR3 region has 15 residues. Germline V CDR1 and CDR2: SGHTA, FQGTGA. V gave up 6 bases and J gave up 1 base, with 12 bases separating them. Here the CDR3 DNA reads TGTGCCAGCAGACAAGCAGCGGGGAACACCGGGGAGCTGTTTTTT. Its protein product is CASRQAAGNTGELFF.

This chain links TRBV7-9 with TRBJ1-4; D is unresolved. CDR1 is SEHNR and CDR2 is FQNEAQ in the germline V gene (reference sequence). V was clipped by 5 bases and J by 5 bases, with 12 bases between them. The CDR3 length is 14 residues. The CDR3 spells CASSKRELNEKLFF. The CDR3 DNA reads TGTGCCAGCAGCAAGAGGGAGTTGAATGAAAAACTGTTTTTT.

This clone was observed a handful of times. This specimen includes other DNA sequences encoding the same CDR3. The chain is built from TRBV29-1 and TRBJ1-3; D is perhaps TRBD1 (5 bases). There are 13 residues in the CDR3. Germline CDR1 is SQVTM and CDR2 is ANQGSEA. The V end lost 4 bases, the J end lost 2 bases, and 9 bases lay between the germline ends. The CDR3 DNA reads TGCAGCGTTGGACGGGGCCCTGGAAACACCATATATTTT. Translated, it gives CSVGRGPGNTIYF.

This rearrangement joins TRBV30 to TRBJ1-1; D call uncertain. Looked up from germline, CDR1 is GTSNPN and CDR2 is SVGIG (reference sequence). The CDR3 loop spans 12 amino acids. Trimming removed 2 bases from V and 2 bases from J, with 6 bases in between. The CDR3 here is CAWSWENTEAFF. The DNA of the CDR3 is TGTGCCTGGAGTTGGGAAAACACTGAAGCTTTCTTT.

The chain uses TRBV5-1 and TRBJ2-5; tentative D call: TRBD2 (6 bases). Looked up from germline, CDR1 is SGHRS and CDR2 is YFSETQ. CDR3 length: 15 residues. Between the trimmed V and J ends, which lost 2 bases and 3 bases, there was a span of 14 bases. The CDR3 reads CASSLMGGTEETQYF. The CDR3 DNA is TGCGCCAGCAGCTTAATGGGCGGGACCGAAGAGACCCAGTACTTC.

The CDR3 sequence is CASRKSAADSRTEAFF. CDR3 DNA sequence: TGTGCCAGCCGCAAATCGGCCGCCGATTCGAGGACTGAAGCTTTCTTT. This chain joins TRBV27 and TRBJ1-1; no clear D gene. Germline V gene lookup returns CDR1 MNHEY and CDR2 SMNVEV (reference sequence). V dropped 8 bases and J dropped 5 bases, with 24 bases sitting between them. This CDR3 spans 16 amino acids.

In its sample, this clone was seen many times. The rearrangement links TRBV2 to TRBJ2-3; tentatively, D is TRBD1 (5 bases). V lost 3 bases and J 6 bases, leaving 10 bases between the germline ends. Germline V CDR1 and CDR2: SNHLY, FYNNEI. This CDR3 is built from 13 residues. The CDR3 coding sequence is TGTGCCAGCAGTGAGGAACGACAGGATACGCAGTATTTT. Translation: CASSEERQDTQYF.

This clone has just a few counts. The chain couples TRBV19 to TRBJ2-2, with D unresolved. The V and J ends lost 3 bases and 1 base respectively, with 3 bases between them. The length of the CDR3 is 13 residues. Germline CDR1 and CDR2: LNHDA and SQIVND (reference sequence). The CDR3 DNA follows: TGTGCCAGTAGTATCGGGAACACCGGGGAGCTGTTTTTT. This translates into CASSIGNTGELFF.

The rearrangement links TRBV13 to TRBJ2-3; 12 bases are shared with TRBD1. In germline, CDR1 is PRHDT, CDR2 FYEKMQ (reference sequence). V shed 0 bases and J 5 bases; nucleotides not matched to a gene: 6. The CDR3 spans 17 residues. CDR3 sequence: CASSLGLGTGGKDTQYF. The CDR3 DNA is TGTGCCAGCAGCTTAGGCCTCGGGACAGGGGGCAAAGATACGCAGTATTTT.

The chain links TRBV30 to TRBJ2-3; D is possibly TRBD2 (6 bases). V lost 7 bases and J lost 3, with 14 bases in between. The CDR3 consists of 13 residues. The germline V gene encodes CDR1 GTSNPN and CDR2 SVGIG (reference sequence). Here the CDR3 DNA reads TGTGCCTTGTCCTACGGGGGTACAGATACGCAGTATTTT. This gives the protein CALSYGGTDTQYF.

The genes are TRBV28 and TRBJ2-7; the D gene is possibly TRBD2 (5 bases). This CDR3 contains 12 residues. The V end lost 7 bases, the J end lost 3 bases, and 10 bases lay between the germline ends. Per germline, CDR1 MDHEN and CDR2 SYDVKM. The CDR3 DNA is TGTGCCAGCAACTTGAGCGGCTACGAGCAGTACTTC. It is translated as CASNLSGYEQYF.

This chain uses TRBV11-2 with TRBJ1-1; D not resolved. Trimming pared 3 bases from V and 6 bases from J, leaving 8 bases between. CDR1 is SGHAT, CDR2 FQNNGV, per germline. The CDR3 spans 12 residues. The CDR3 is CASSFNGAEAFF. CDR3 coding DNA: TGTGCCAGCAGCTTCAATGGTGCTGAAGCTTTCTTT.

This clone was counted between two and nine times. The chain uses TRBV9 and TRBJ2-5; 10 positions agree with TRBD2. This CDR3 is built from 16 residues. The germline CDR1 and CDR2 sequences are SGDLS and YYNGEE. Trimming at V came to 3 bases and at J to 5 bases, leaving 10 bases not matched to a gene. The chain's CDR3 is CASSALAGEVGETQYF. For the CDR3, the DNA is TGTGCCAGCAGCGCCCTAGCGGGAGAGGTAGGGGAGACCCAGTACTTC.